This is a list of T cell receptor beta chains from one sample in a study of tumor-infiltrating lymphocytes in oesophageal squamous cell carcinoma. TCRdb re-derived calls from the PCR reads in MiXCR, one entry per CDR3 protein. This sample has fewer than 25,000 distinct CDR3 sequences; about a third occur once, and the top ten carry 19%. Sequencing was done on a sample of esophageal tumor tissue. The receptors here all came from a female donor with esophageal squamous cell carcinoma. Both conserved end residues are part of each CDR3. Each record gives: J gene, D gene, clone size, V gene, CDR3 DNA, CDR3 protein. A D gene is named only where the DNA matches it firmly. Where a row states a size, it is once, few, many or the class of an expanded clone; other rows omit it.

TRBJ2-5	TRBD2	medium-sized	TRBV6-1	TGTGCCAGCAGTCGACTAGCGGGTGGGCTTATGGAGACCCAGTACTTC	CASSRLAGGLMETQYF
TRBJ1-6	NA	NA	TRBV20-1	TGCAGTGCTAGAGATCAGGCTCAGGCGGTTAATTCACCCCTCCACTTT	CSARDQAQAVNSPLHF
TRBJ2-1	TRBD2	many	TRBV4-1	TGCGCCAGCAGCCTGGGGGGCTTGGGACTAGCGGGAGTTTCGGCCTACAATGAGCAGTTCTTC	CASSLGGLGLAGVSAYNEQFF
TRBJ1-2	NA	few	TRBV14	TGTGCCAGCAGCCAAGACGACCCCGGTAGCTATGGCTACACCTTC	CASSQDDPGSYGYTF
TRBJ2-1	TRBD1	NA	TRBV24-1	TGTGCCACCAGTGACCCGTCCGGGACAGCTCGAAATGAGCAGTTCTTC	CATSDPSGTARNEQFF
TRBJ2-1	NA	NA	TRBV10-3	TGTGCCACCGCTTACTCGGACGTCTACAATGAGCAGTTCTTC	CATAYSDVYNEQFF
TRBJ2-7	TRBD2	NA	TRBV7-2	TGTGCCAGCAGCCCGGGGACTAGCGGGACAGACGAGCAGTACTTC	CASSPGTSGTDEQYF
TRBJ2-1	TRBD2	NA	TRBV7-6	TGTGCTAGCAGCTTAGTAAGGACTAGCGGGGGGCTTTACAATGAGCAGTTCTTC	CASSLVRTSGGLYNEQFF
TRBJ1-3	NA	many	TRBV7-9	TGTGCCAGCAGCTTAGGAGTGGGGGTTCGAGGACACATCTCTGGAAACACCATATATTTT	CASSLGVGVRGHISGNTIYF
TRBJ2-1	NA	few	TRBV20-1	TGCAGTGCTAGAGACCTAGCGACATACAATGAGCAGTTCTTC	CSARDLATYNEQFF
TRBJ1-1	NA	NA	TRBV6-1	TGTGCCAGCAGTGTCACGGGGGCTTATTGGGCTTTCTTT	CASSVTGAYWAFF
TRBJ1-2	NA	many	TRBV6-1	TGTGCCAGCAGTTCCCTTCTGGACAGCAATTACAACTATGGCTACACCTTC	CASSSLLDSNYNYGYTF
TRBJ2-7	TRBD1	NA	TRBV7-8	TGTGCCAGCAGCGAACAGGGACAGGGAGGGTCCTACGAGCAGTACTTC	CASSEQGQGGSYEQYF
TRBJ2-1	TRBD2	NA	TRBV10-1	TGCGCCAGCAGTCGCGCGGGGGGGCCGTACAATGAGCAGTTCTTC	CASSRAGGPYNEQFF
TRBJ2-2	NA	few	TRBV5-3	TGTGCCAGCAGCTTGGCGACGTTGAACACCGGGGAGCTGTTTTTT	CASSLATLNTGELFF
TRBJ2-1	TRBD2	NA	TRBV7-3	TGTGCCAGCAGTCTCAGCGGGGGGCTAGGGAATGAGCAGTTCTTC	CASSLSGGLGNEQFF
TRBJ2-4	NA	few	TRBV7-9	TGTGCCAGCAGCTCAAGTGGGGGTTCCTACAATGAGCAGTACTTC	CASSSSGGSYNEQYF
TRBJ2-6	NA	NA	TRBV7-2	TGTGCCAGCAGCCACGACAGGAGGTCTGGGGCCAACGTCCTGACTTTC	CASSHDRRSGANVLTF
TRBJ2-7	NA	NA	TRBV19	TGTGCCAGTAGTATAGGGATTTCGTACGAGCAGTACTTC	CASSIGISYEQYF
TRBJ2-1	NA	medium-sized	TRBV7-3	TGTGCCAGCAGCTCTAGCGCCTCATCCTACAATGAGCAGTTCTTC	CASSSSASSYNEQFF
TRBJ2-1	TRBD1	NA	TRBV27	TGTGCCAGCAGTGCCGGACAGGGGACCCACGAGCAGTTCTTC	CASSAGQGTHEQFF
TRBJ2-1	TRBD2	few	TRBV7-8	TGTGCCAGCAGCCCCCTGCTCCTAGCGGGGTTCTACAATGAGCAGTTCTTC	CASSPLLLAGFYNEQFF
TRBJ2-3	TRBD2	NA	TRBV5-6	TGTGCCAGCAGCCCTAGCGGAATCACAGATACGCAGTATTTT	CASSPSGITDTQYF
TRBJ2-1	TRBD2	NA	TRBV7-3	TGTGCCAGCAGCTTAGGACTAGCGGGAGTGTACAATGAGCAGTTCTTC	CASSLGLAGVYNEQFF
TRBJ2-7	TRBD2	few	TRBV10-2	TGCGCCAGCAGTGAGGTAGCGGGAGGCTCCTACGAGCAGTACTTC	CASSEVAGGSYEQYF
TRBJ2-1	NA	NA	TRBV29-1	TGCAGCGTTCCCACCTACAATGAGCAGTTCTTC	CSVPTYNEQFF
TRBJ2-1	TRBD1	NA	TRBV15	TGTGCCACCAGCGGCCGGGACAGGCTATACAATGAGCAGTTCTTC	CATSGRDRLYNEQFF
TRBJ2-1	NA	few	TRBV5-3	TGTGCCAGAAGCTTGGGGTCAGTGCAACCCTACGAGCAGTTCTTC	CARSLGSVQPYEQFF
TRBJ2-5	NA	NA	TRBV24-1	TGTGCCACCAGTGACCTGAGAAGCTACGAGCAGTACTTT	CATSDLRSYEQYF
TRBJ2-1	NA	once	TRBV7-2	TGTGCCAGCATCCCAATGCGAGAAAACAATGAGCAGTTCTTC	CASIPMRENNEQFF
TRBJ2-1	TRBD2	few	TRBV24-1	TGTGCCACTCAGACTAGCGGGCTGTACAATGAGCAGTTCTTC	CATQTSGLYNEQFF
TRBJ2-2	NA	many	TRBV5-6	TGTGCCAGCAGCTTGGGGGGGTCGAAGGGGGAGCTGTTTTTT	CASSLGGSKGELFF
TRBJ1-5	NA	NA	TRBV20-1	TGCAGTGCTAAGGGGGGGGGTTCATCGCACAATCAGCCCCAGCATTTT	CSAKGGGSSHNQPQHF
TRBJ1-2	NA	NA	TRBV6-1	TGTGCCAGCAGGGCGGGACACCAAAACTATGGCTACACCTTC	CASRAGHQNYGYTF
TRBJ2-3	NA	NA	TRBV7-3	TGTGCCAGCAGGGCAGTAACGTCAGATACGCAGTATTTT	CASRAVTSDTQYF
TRBJ2-7	NA	few	TRBV9	TGTGCCAGCAGCGCCACTAGATACTCCTACGAGCAGTACTTC	CASSATRYSYEQYF
TRBJ2-7	TRBD2	medium-sized	TRBV6-1	TGTGCCAGCGGGACTAGCGGGAGGGGGGACGAGCAGTACTTC	CASGTSGRGDEQYF
TRBJ2-2	NA	few	TRBV7-2	TGTGCCAGCAGCTTAAGGGGGGGAGACACCGGGGAGCTGTTTTTT	CASSLRGGDTGELFF
TRBJ1-4	NA	few	TRBV9	TGTGCCAGCAGCGTAGCTAACAGGGCTGAAAAACTGTTTTTT	CASSVANRAEKLFF
TRBJ1-1	TRBD1	few	TRBV9	TGTGCCAGCGGACAGGGGCATCATCTCGCTGAAGCTTTCTTT	CASGQGHHLAEAFF
TRBJ2-7	NA	NA	TRBV4-2	TGTGCCAGCAGCCCCCGGGCCTACGAGCAGTACTTC	CASSPRAYEQYF
TRBJ2-4	NA	many	TRBV18	TGTGCCAGCTCATCAGATAGACCGAGCGTTAATTCACCCCTCCACTTC	CASSSDRPSVNSPLHF
TRBJ2-3	TRBD2	NA	TRBV7-8	TGTGCCAGCAGCTTAGCGAGGTCTAGCGGGCCGAGCACAGATACGCAGTATTTT	CASSLARSSGPSTDTQYF
TRBJ2-7	TRBD2	NA	TRBV7-6	TGTGCCAGCAGCTCGAGACAAGGGGGTAGCGGGAGCCACGAGCAGTACTTC	CASSSRQGGSGSHEQYF
TRBJ2-7	NA	few	TRBV7-2	TGTGCCAGCCGGGGGGCTAGCTCCTACGAGCAGTACTTC	CASRGASSYEQYF
TRBJ1-2	TRBD1	few	TRBV27	TGTGCCAGCAGTTCCCCCGGGACAGCTAACTATGGCTACACCTTC	CASSSPGTANYGYTF
TRBJ2-7	TRBD1	few	TRBV4-1	TGCGCCAGCAGCCACGGACAGGGGAGATCCTACGAGCAGTACTTC	CASSHGQGRSYEQYF
TRBJ1-1	NA	few	TRBV2	TGTGCCAGCAGTGAAGCACAGGGAGCTGAAGCTTTCTTT	CASSEAQGAEAFF
TRBJ2-7	NA	many	TRBV7-9	TGTGCCAGCAGCCAGGGGGGGAACAATGAGCAGTACTTC	CASSQGGNNEQYF
TRBJ2-7	NA	many	TRBV2	TGTGCCAGCAGTCCAAACTACGAGCAGTACTTC	CASSPNYEQYF
TRBJ2-7	TRBD1	many	TRBV5-4	TGTGCCAGCAGCCAAGGGACAGGGAACCCCTACGAGCAGTACTTC	CASSQGTGNPYEQYF
TRBJ2-6	NA	medium-sized	TRBV7-8	TGTGCCAGCAGCAAAAGGACTGTCTCTGGGGCCAACGTCCTGACTTTC	CASSKRTVSGANVLTF
TRBJ2-3	NA	NA	TRBV6-1	TGTGCCAGCAGTGAAGCGTGGCAGCCGTACAATGAGCAGTATTTT	CASSEAWQPYNEQYF
TRBJ2-4	TRBD1	NA	TRBV6-6	TGTGCCAGCATTAAGGACAGGGGGCCTAGCATTCAGTACTTC	CASIKDRGPSIQYF
TRBJ2-1	NA	NA	TRBV7-3	TGTGCCAGCAGCTCAACTCACAATGAGCAGTTCTTC	CASSSTHNEQFF
TRBJ2-1	TRBD1	many	TRBV28	TGTGCCAGCAGTTTATCCGGACAGGGGGCCGACAATGAGCAGTTCTTC	CASSLSGQGADNEQFF
TRBJ1-6	NA	many	TRBV6-1	TGTGCCAGCAGACCTGACGGCTCCTATAATTCACCCCTCCACTTC	CASRPDGSYNSPLHF
TRBJ2-6	TRBD1	NA	TRBV7-8	TGTGCCAGCAGCTTCTTCGGGGACAGGGTCCCTGGGGCCAACGTCCTGACTTTC	CASSFFGDRVPGANVLTF
TRBJ2-4	NA	NA	TRBV7-2	TGTGCCAGCAGCTTAGCAGGGACCTACGAGCAGTTTTTC	CASSLAGTYEQFF